A single sample gave rise to the 13 T cell receptor beta chains below, sequenced in a study of shared clonotypes between healthy human individuals (dated by TCRdb to 2019 to 2021). The library came from the immunoSEQ multiplex PCR assay. TCRdb obtained this table from immuneACCESS and retained in-frame rearrangements with V and J assigned. These tables miss some clones; where compared with another copy, unresolved V genes account for less than half of the shortfall, and the remainder is unexplained. The table for this sample lists about 2.3 million clones; approximately 95% of them were counted only once. Together, the top ten hold around 0.4% of the sample. The sequenced sample was naive CD4+ T cells from PBMCs. What the cell subset or site label conveys for this sample: CD45RA+ positively selected. Receptor source: a man younger than 35 in good health. Some clones in this sample may be carry-over from other donors' samples.

The genes are TRBV4-2 and TRBJ2-5; 8 bases are a match to TRBD2. CDR1 is LGHNA and CDR2 is YNFKEQ in the germline V gene. V lost 4 bases to trimming and J lost 1 base; unmatched junction nucleotides: 8. CDR3 length equals 16 residues. This CDR3 reads CASSPRTAGAQETQYF. The CDR3 DNA sequence: TGTGCCAGCAGCCCGCGGACAGCGGGGGCCCAAGAGACCCAGTACTTC.

V is TRBV28 and J is TRBJ1-2; 7 positions match TRBD1. The ends lost 7 bases at V and 7 bases at J; junction bases unmatched: 9. Germline V gene lookup returns CDR1 MDHEN and CDR2 SYDVKM. This CDR3 is built from 13 residues. CDR3 loop: CASIGGAGGGYTF. The CDR3 coding sequence is TGTGCCAGCATAGGTGGGGCAGGGGGTGGCTACACCTTC.

The rearrangement uses TRBV18 and TRBJ2-3; 7 bases line up with TRBD1. The CDR3 has 18 residues. Germline V gene data show CDR1 as KGHSH and CDR2 as LQKENI. With V trimmed by 3 bases and J by 2 bases, 14 bases remained unmatched. As DNA, the CDR3 is TGTGCCAGCTCACCTCCCAGGGGCGCAGGGGGAATCACAGATACGCAGTATTTT. This translates into CASSPPRGAGGITDTQYF.

The gene calls are TRBV2 and TRBJ2-5; 11 bases are a match to TRBD2. From germline, CDR1 is SNHLY and CDR2 FYNNEI. The CDR3 contains 15 residues. The junction had 5 bases not matched to a gene; V was cut back by 6 bases and J by 2 bases. The CDR3, as DNA: TGTGCCAGCAGCTTGACTAGCGGGACGCAAGAGACCCAGTACTTC. The encoded protein is CASSLTSGTQETQYF.

V and J are TRBV6-1 and TRBJ2-5; unclear D gene. CDR3 size: 11 residues. Germline CDR1 and CDR2: MNHNS and SASEGT. V gave up 4 bases and J gave up 5 bases, with 5 bases separating them. The CDR3 loop reads CASSAIETQYF. As DNA, the CDR3 is TGTGCCAGCAGTGCCATTGAGACCCAGTACTTC.

Of note for this clone: The sample has other DNA sequences that encode this CDR3 too. The chain uses TRBV5-1 and TRBJ2-3, with unresolved D. Trimming pared 0 bases from V and 0 bases from J, leaving 5 bases between. Germline V gene lookup returns CDR1 SGHRS and CDR2 YFSETQ. The CDR3 contains 14 residues. The CDR3 is CASSLDRSTDTQYF. The CDR3 DNA follows: TGCGCCAGCAGCTTGGACCGAAGCACAGATACGCAGTATTTT. The entire variable domain, with the rest obtained from reference TRBV5-1 and TRBJ2-3, is as follows: KAGVTQTPRYLIKTRGQQVTLSCSPISGHRSVSWYQQTPGQGLQFLFEYFSETQRNKGNFPGRFSGRQFSNSRSEMNVSTLELGDSALYLCASSLDRSTDTQYFGPGTRLTVL.

The chain is built from TRBV5-1 and TRBJ1-1; TRBD1 is a possible D gene (5 bases). Germline CDR1 and CDR2: SGHRS and YFSETQ. V lost 4 bases, J lost 2 bases, and 12 bases lay in between. This CDR3 contains 14 residues. This CDR3 reads CASSRTTDNTEAFF. CDR3 DNA: TGCGCCAGCAGCAGAACGACAGACAACACTGAAGCTTTCTTT.

The chain has TRBV11-2 and TRBJ2-7, with a weak D call TRBD1 (6 bases). The CDR3 spans 18 residues. With 1 base removed from V and 0 bases from J, the gap between germline ends came to 19 bases. Germline V CDR1 and CDR2: SGHAT, FQNNGV. The CDR3 sequence is CASSLGYFGDTHSYEQYF. CDR3 coding DNA: TGTGCCAGCAGCTTAGGGTATTTTGGGGACACACACTCCTACGAGCAGTACTTC.

This chain connects TRBV28 to TRBJ1-5; D possibly corresponds to TRBD1 (6 bases). The V gene lost 6 bases and the J gene lost 6 bases, with 15 bases spanning the gap. CDR1 MDHEN and CDR2 SYDVKM come from the germline V gene. This CDR3 has 14 residues. The CDR3 DNA sequence: TGTGCCAGCAGCTTCGGGACAAGGGGTCAGCCCCAGCATTTT. Protein product: CASSFGTRGQPQHF. The whole variable domain, remainder taken from reference TRBV28 and TRBJ1-5, is DVKVTQSSRYLVKRTGEKVFLECVQDMDHENMFWYRQDPGLGLRLIYFSYDVKMKEKGDIPEGYSVSREKKERFSLILESASTNQTSMYLCASSFGTRGQPQHFGDGTRLSIL.

The chain is built from TRBV7-9 and TRBJ2-7; 12 bases map to TRBD2. Per germline, CDR1 SEHNR and CDR2 FQNEAQ (reference sequence). The V segment lost 4 bases and the J segment 4 bases; nucleotides outside the gene matches: 11. This CDR3 region has 17 residues. The CDR3 region is CASSSPTTSGSLYEQYF. CDR3 in DNA: TGTGCCAGCAGCTCCCCCACGACTAGCGGGAGCCTTTACGAGCAGTACTTC.

The chain uses TRBV28 and TRBJ2-2; D remains unclear. CDR1 MDHEN and CDR2 SYDVKM come from the germline V gene. CDR3 length: 14 residues. V lost 10 bases, J lost 2 bases, and 14 bases lay in between. The CDR3 spells CAISSGSNTGELFF. The CDR3, as DNA: TGTGCCATCTCGAGTGGCTCAAACACCGGGGAGCTGTTTTTT.

The V call is TRBV2, the J call TRBJ2-7, with a tentative D call TRBD2 (5 bases). The CDR3 totals 13 residues. CDR1 is SNHLY and CDR2 is FYNNEI in the germline V gene. With 3 bases removed from V and 7 bases from J, the gap between germline ends came to 13 bases. CDR3 amino acids: CASSEVWRREQYF. In nucleotides, the CDR3 is TGTGCCAGCAGTGAGGTTTGGAGGCGGGAGCAGTACTTC.

The rearrangement uses TRBV7-2 and TRBJ2-5; 8 nucleotides agree with TRBD2. The CDR3 contains 15 residues. Trimming removed 6 bases from V and 1 base from J; junction bases left unmatched: 7. Per germline, CDR1 SGHTA and CDR2 FQGNSA. CDR3 in amino acids: CASRGRGLAQETQYF. The CDR3, as DNA: TGTGCCAGCAGAGGAAGAGGACTAGCCCAAGAGACCCAGTACTTC.